These 30 T cell receptor beta chains were sequenced from one sample in a study of blood T cell repertoires in COVID-19. Only in-frame clones appear in the TCRdb table, and some are missing; sequencing was by immunoSEQ multiplex PCR. The sample includes tens of thousands of clones, around 82% of them seen just once. The specimen sequenced was peripheral blood. Source of these receptors: an older woman with acute or convalescent COVID-19.

In this sample, this clone turned up a few times. This chain uses TRBV9 with TRBJ1-4; D remains ambiguous. The CDR3 consists of 15 residues. V lost 0 bases and J 3 bases, leaving 9 bases between the germline ends. Germline CDR1 and CDR2: SGDLS and YYNGEE. CDR3 region: CASSVAPGANEKLFF. DNA of the CDR3: TGTGCCAGCAGCGTAGCTCCGGGAGCTAATGAAAAACTGTTTTTT.

Only one count was recorded for this clone. This chain uses TRBV6-5 with TRBJ1-4; no reliable D call. The CDR3 runs to 12 residues. V was pared by 8 bases and J by 1 base, with 5 bases between. Germline V gives CDR1 MNHEY, CDR2 SVGAGI. The chain's CDR3 is CASRGTNEKLFF. CDR3 bases: TGTGCCAGCCGGGGAACTAATGAAAAACTGTTTTTT.

The chain carries TRBV7-9 and TRBJ1-2; perhaps TRBD1 as D (5 bases). Germline V gives CDR1 SEHNR, CDR2 FQNEAQ (reference sequence). This CDR3 spans 13 amino acids. The V and J ends lost 3 bases and 5 bases respectively, with 10 bases between them. The CDR3 DNA reads as TGTGCCAGCAGCTTTCAGGAGGGGTATGGCTACACCTTC. This encodes CASSFQEGYGYTF.

The V gene is TRBV30, the J gene TRBJ1-1; D perhaps matches TRBD1 (6 bases). Between the trimmed V and J ends, which lost 4 bases and 2 bases, there was a span of 11 bases. Germline CDR1 GTSNPN, CDR2 SVGIG (reference sequence). The length of the CDR3 is 13 residues. The CDR3 region is CAWIGQFNTEAFF. In DNA, the CDR3 is TGTGCCTGGATTGGACAGTTCAACACTGAAGCTTTCTTT.

This clone occurred a few times. The rearrangement joins TRBV6-5 to TRBJ1-2; the D gene is possibly TRBD1 (6 bases). This CDR3 has 14 amino acids. The V gene's germline CDR1 is MNHEY and CDR2 SVGAGI. Trimming removed 8 bases at V and 2 bases at J, with 15 bases between. As DNA, the CDR3 is TGTGCCAGCCAGTTGGGGGGGGCAAACTATGGCTACACCTTC. It specifies CASQLGGANYGYTF.

The V call is TRBV6-5, the J call TRBJ2-7; D might be TRBD2 (5 bases). The CDR3 sequence is 11 residues long. Per germline, CDR1 MNHEY and CDR2 SVGAGI. V lost 6 bases and J lost 6, with 9 bases in between. This CDR3 is CASREVGEQYF. Written as DNA, the CDR3 is TGTGCCAGCAGGGAGGTTGGCGAGCAGTACTTC.

This clone showed up just a few times. This sequence joins TRBV30 and TRBJ1-6; D not certain. The ends were cut back, 2 bases at V and 10 bases at J, with 12 bases in the middle. The CDR3 has 13 amino acids. CDR1 and CDR2 (germline): GTSNPN, SVGIG (reference sequence). The CDR3 DNA sequence: TGTGCCTGGAGTCGGCCAGGAGGCTCACCCCTCCACTTT. Its protein product is CAWSRPGGSPLHF.

The rearrangement uses TRBV19 and TRBJ1-3; 7 nucleotides line up with TRBD1. The CDR3 has 19 residues. Unmatched junction bases numbered 18, after V lost 7 bases and J lost 0 bases. Germline lookup yields CDR1 LNHDA and CDR2 SQIVND (reference sequence). This chain's CDR3 is CASNAPGQTSPGSGNTIYF. CDR3 in DNA: TGTGCCAGTAATGCACCGGGACAGACTTCTCCCGGCTCTGGAAACACCATATATTTT.

The chain uses TRBV6-4 and TRBJ1-5, with D uncertain. CDR1 is MRHNA, CDR2 SNTAGT, per germline. Trimming stripped 4 bases from V and 10 bases from J, with 14 bases between. The CDR3 contains 13 residues. CDR3 region: CASSVNAGGPQHF. The DNA of the CDR3 is TGTGCCAGCAGTGTTAACGCTGGAGGACCCCAGCATTTT.

This clone appeared a few times. The chain joins TRBV6-6 to TRBJ2-5; D possibly corresponds to TRBD2 (6 bases). Trimming pared 6 bases from V and 5 bases from J, leaving 13 bases between. This CDR3 region has 13 residues. Germline CDR1 is MNHNY and CDR2 is SVGAGI (reference sequence). CDR3 DNA: TGTGCCAGCAGCACCGGGGGTCTGGAGACCCAGTACTTC. This codes for CASSTGGLETQYF.

This clone was observed a handful of times. This chain connects TRBV11-2 to TRBJ2-1; TRBD2 aligns across 7 bases. Trimming at V came to 5 bases and at J to 8 bases, leaving 9 bases not matched to a gene. Germline assignment: CDR1 SGHAT and CDR2 FQNNGV. The CDR3 is 14 residues long. In DNA form, the CDR3 reads TGTGCCAGCAGCCCCGCACGGGGGGTACATGAGCAGTTCTTC. It translates to CASSPARGVHEQFF.

This clone was seen just once. The chain combines TRBV5-4 with TRBJ2-5, with 8 bases lining up with TRBD1. The CDR3 is made up of 13 amino acids. Germline V gives CDR1 SGHNT, CDR2 YYREEE (reference sequence). Trimming took 4 bases from V and 5 from J; bases not matched to a gene: 4. CDR3 amino acids: CASSEDRDETQYF. DNA of the CDR3: TGTGCCAGCAGCGAGGACAGGGACGAGACCCAGTACTTC.

CDR3 region: CASSRWTDYGYTF. In DNA form, the CDR3 reads TGTGCCAGTAGTAGGTGGACAGACTATGGCTACACCTTC. V gene TRBV19 combines with J gene TRBJ1-2, with D perhaps TRBD1 (6 bases). Trimming took off 4 bases at V and 3 bases at J, with 9 bases between the two ends. Germline CDR1 LNHDA, CDR2 SQIVND (reference sequence). The CDR3 is made up of 13 amino acids.

The chain employs TRBV6-6 and TRBJ1-5; 8 bases line up with TRBD1. In germline, CDR1 is MNHNY, CDR2 SVGAGI (reference sequence). The CDR3 has 15 residues. With 4 bases clipped from V and 6 bases from J, the junction kept 8 bases outside the gene matches. This CDR3 reads CASSFFQGATQPQHF. The CDR3 DNA sequence: TGTGCCAGCAGTTTCTTCCAGGGGGCGACTCAGCCCCAGCATTTT.

The table lists this clone with a few counts. The chain recombines TRBV4-1 with TRBJ1-1; 7 nucleotides agree with TRBD1. The trim removed 3 bases at V and 1 base at J, leaving 11 bases unmatched. Germline assignment: CDR1 MGHRA and CDR2 YSYEKL. The length of the CDR3 is 17 residues. The CDR3 bases are TGCGCCAGCAGCCAGGAGGACTCCGGACAGGCGAACACTGAAGCTTTCTTT. This codes for CASSQEDSGQANTEAFF.

This clone was counted only a few times. The chain recombines TRBV12-3 or TRBV12-4 with TRBJ2-7, with D perhaps TRBD1 (5 bases). The CDR3 is made up of 12 amino acids. Trimming cost V 10 bases and J 7 bases, with 17 bases left between them. CDR3 sequence reads: CATALGLREQYF. DNA of the CDR3: TGTGCCACAGCATTGGGGCTGCGGGAGCAGTACTTC.

The chain recombines TRBV27 with TRBJ2-3; TRBD1 is a possible D gene (6 bases). The germline gives CDR1 MNHEY, CDR2 SMNVEV (reference sequence). Trimming removed 3 bases at V and 3 bases at J, with 10 bases between. The CDR3 is made up of 14 amino acids. CDR3 DNA sequence: TGTGCCAGCAGTTTTAATGACAGGACAGATACGCAGTATTTT. Protein sequence: CASSFNDRTDTQYF.

The V and J genes are TRBV5-1 and TRBJ1-3; 9 bases fit TRBD1. CDR3 length equals 17 residues. Germline V gene data show CDR1 as SGHRS and CDR2 as YFSETQ. Losses at the gene ends were 3 bases for V and 2 bases for J; bases not matched to a gene: 9. CDR3 DNA sequence: TGCGCCAGCAGCTCGGGACAGGGAAGGGTCACTGGAAACACCATATATTTT. Its protein is CASSSGQGRVTGNTIYF.

The rearrangement links TRBV5-5 to TRBJ2-7; tentatively, D is TRBD1 (6 bases). Germline V gene sequence: CDR1 SGHKS, CDR2 YYEKEE (reference sequence). This CDR3 contains 14 residues. Trimming took 3 bases from V and 5 from J, leaving 15 bases between them. CDR3 coding DNA: TGTGCCAGCAGCTCTTATGAACAGGGCCACGAGCAGTACTTC. This gives the protein CASSSYEQGHEQYF.

The count of this clone is one. The gene calls are TRBV6-6 and TRBJ1-1; weak D call: TRBD1 (6 bases). This CDR3 contains 15 residues. The V end lost 6 bases, the J end lost 3 bases, and 17 bases lay between the germline ends. CDR1 is MNHNY, CDR2 SVGAGI, per germline (reference sequence). The CDR3 loop reads CASSDTYRAHTEAFF. As DNA, the CDR3 is TGTGCCAGCAGCGATACCTACAGGGCCCACACTGAAGCTTTCTTT.

This rearrangement joins TRBV29-1 to TRBJ2-1, with D possibly matching TRBD2 (6 bases). V lost 4 bases, J lost 5 bases, and 21 bases lay in between. The germline V gene has CDR1 SQVTM and CDR2 ANQGSEA. This CDR3 contains 16 residues. The CDR3: CSVGLYKIGTHNEQFF. CDR3 bases: TGCAGCGTTGGGCTCTATAAAATAGGGACTCACAATGAGCAGTTCTTC.

The chain employs TRBV5-4 and TRBJ2-1; D perhaps matches TRBD2 (7 bases). The V and J ends lost 4 bases and 9 bases respectively, with 23 bases between them. Germline-derived CDR1 and CDR2 are SGHNT and YYREEE (reference sequence). The CDR3 consists of 16 residues. The CDR3 sequence is CASSKLGPGGPGEQFF. The CDR3 DNA is TGTGCCAGCAGCAAACTTGGACCGGGGGGCCCTGGTGAGCAGTTCTTC.

This sequence joins TRBV12-3 or TRBV12-4 and TRBJ2-5; perhaps TRBD2 as D (6 bases). Trimming removed 4 bases from V and 4 bases from J, with 10 bases in between. The CDR3 sequence is 13 residues long. The CDR3 loop reads CASSSRAGETQYF. CDR3 nucleotide sequence: TGTGCCAGCAGTTCGCGAGCGGGAGAGACCCAGTACTTC.

V usage is TRBV9 and J usage is TRBJ1-3; no reliable D call. The CDR3 is 16 amino acids. Germline CDR1 is SGDLS and CDR2 is YYNGEE. The V end was cut by 4 bases, the J end by 0 bases, with 14 bases between. The CDR3 region has the DNA TGTGCCAGCAGCAGTAGCCCCCTGAGCTCTGGAAACACCATATATTTT. Protein sequence: CASSSSPLSSGNTIYF.

J is TRBJ1-5 and V is TRBV10-3, with D unclear. Germline V gene sequence: CDR1 ENHRY, CDR2 SYGVKD. This CDR3 spans 15 amino acids. The V gene lost 6 bases and the J gene lost 7 bases, with 19 bases spanning the gap. The CDR3 loop is CAISRGSRSGQPQHF. Written as DNA, the CDR3 is TGTGCCATCAGCCGCGGGTCCCGGAGCGGGCAGCCCCAGCATTTT.

The chain recombines TRBV24-1 with TRBJ2-7; tentative D call: TRBD2 (6 bases). CDR3 size: 17 residues. The germline CDR1 and CDR2 sequences are KGHDR and SFDVKD. V shed 0 bases and J shed 7 bases, with 21 bases lying between them. In nucleotides, the CDR3 is TGTGCCACCAGTGATTTGTCGGGCGCGGGGTCGTGTTGTGAGCAGTACTTC. This gives the protein CATSDLSGAGSCCEQYF.

The chain couples TRBV2 to TRBJ1-5; D unclear. The CDR3 totals 15 residues. Germline-derived CDR1 and CDR2 are SNHLY and FYNNEI. V was clipped by 4 bases and J by 2 bases, with 12 bases between them. The CDR3 DNA reads as TGTGCCAGCAGTGTGCGTGACATCGGCAATCAGCCCCAGCATTTT. Translation: CASSVRDIGNQPQHF.

The CDR3 region is CASSHLLAGGANTGELFF. For the CDR3, the DNA is TGTGCCAGCAGCCATCTTCTAGCGGGGGGTGCGAACACCGGGGAGCTGTTTTTT. V is TRBV3-1 (or the pseudogene TRBV3-2) and J is TRBJ2-2, with TRBD2 matching 11 bases. The CDR3 extends over 18 amino acids. Germline loops: CDR1 LGHDT, CDR2 YNNKEL (reference sequence). The V and J ends lost 3 bases and 0 bases, in that order; junction bases with no gene match: 6.

The chain combines TRBV27 with TRBJ1-5, with D uncertain. Trimming stripped 7 bases from V and 3 bases from J, with 13 bases between. Looked up from germline, CDR1 is MNHEY and CDR2 is SMNVEV (reference sequence). This CDR3 has 14 residues. In DNA form, the CDR3 reads TGTGCCAGCACCCGACCGGGGTCCAATCAGCCCCAGCATTTT. Amino acid sequence: CASTRPGSNQPQHF.

This clone appeared a few times. V and J are TRBV7-9 and TRBJ1-1, with D possibly matching TRBD1 (6 bases). Trimming removed 1 base at V and 6 bases at J, with 18 bases between. CDR3 size: 16 residues. CDR1 and CDR2 from the germline V gene are SEHNR and FQNEAQ (reference sequence). CDR3 loop: CASSLVSVGGRAEAFF. The CDR3 DNA sequence: TGTGCCAGCAGCTTAGTAAGTGTAGGGGGTAGGGCTGAAGCTTTCTTT.